This T cell receptor beta chain is from a study of blood T cell repertoires in COVID-19. Across the study: Material from acute and convalescent COVID-19 was sourced from the United States, Italy and Spain. Sample material is recorded as cDNA or gDNA derived from T cells, B-cell-depleted T cells, or PBMCs.

In the authors' methods: Reference gene primer amplification in the assay estimated nucleated cell counts. Measured with immunoSEQ multiplex PCR; TCRdb has only the in-frame clones, and not every one. That table furnishes V, J and clone size, whereas the DNA furnished D and trimming. The table records around 250,000 clones, about 83% of them present only once. CDR3 length: 12 amino acids. The V end lost 5 bases, the J end lost 6 bases, and 9 bases lay between the germline ends. Per the germline V gene, CDR1 is MGHRA and CDR2 is YSYEKL. Sequenced sample: peripheral blood. This chain uses TRBV4-1 with TRBJ2-3; D is uncertain. This sequence originates from a middle-aged woman who had recovered from COVID-19. As DNA, the CDR3 is TGCGCCAGCAGCTCGAGGTGGGATACGCAGTATTTT. Protein product: CASSSRWDTQYF.